This T cell receptor beta chain derives from a study of post-analysis software for immune sequencing data. Prepared TCR beta cDNA libraries contained unique molecular identifiers. TCRdb used MiXCR to reprocess the PCR reads, holding one entry per CDR3 protein. This table has some 500,000 distinct CDR3 sequences, around 40% appearing once. This clonotype was recorded a few times. Its antigen is as yet unknown. Germline V gene sequence: CDR1 DFQATT, CDR2 SNEGSKA (reference sequence). CDR3 length: 13 amino acids. The study's findings and limits: With TRBV5-6, TRBV5-1 and TRBV20-1 included, about five TRBV segments were more frequent in patients than in controls.

The J gene is TRBJ1-5, the V gene TRBV20-1, with a tentative D call TRBD1 (5 bases). This receptor was obtained from a girl between 5 and 17 years old with multiple sclerosis. The sample consisted of blood. The CDR3 DNA reads as TGCAGCCAGTCAAGTGGGGGAGATCAGCCCCAGCATTTT. Translated: CSQSSGGDQPQHF.